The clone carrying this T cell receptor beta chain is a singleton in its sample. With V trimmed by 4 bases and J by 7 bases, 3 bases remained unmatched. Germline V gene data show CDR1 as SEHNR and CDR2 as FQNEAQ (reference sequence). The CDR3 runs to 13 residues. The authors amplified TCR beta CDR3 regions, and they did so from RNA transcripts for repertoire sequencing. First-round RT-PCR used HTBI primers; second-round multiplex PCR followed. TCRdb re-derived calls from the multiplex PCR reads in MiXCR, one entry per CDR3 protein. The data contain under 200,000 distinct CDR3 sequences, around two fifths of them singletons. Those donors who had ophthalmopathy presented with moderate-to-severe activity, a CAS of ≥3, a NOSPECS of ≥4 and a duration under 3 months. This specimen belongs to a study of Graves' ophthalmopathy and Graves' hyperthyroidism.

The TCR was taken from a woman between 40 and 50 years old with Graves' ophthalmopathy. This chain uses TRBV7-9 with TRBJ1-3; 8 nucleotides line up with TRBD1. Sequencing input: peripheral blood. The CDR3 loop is CASSSRDRNTIYF. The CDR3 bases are TGTGCCAGCAGCTCACGGGACAGGAACACCATATATTTT.